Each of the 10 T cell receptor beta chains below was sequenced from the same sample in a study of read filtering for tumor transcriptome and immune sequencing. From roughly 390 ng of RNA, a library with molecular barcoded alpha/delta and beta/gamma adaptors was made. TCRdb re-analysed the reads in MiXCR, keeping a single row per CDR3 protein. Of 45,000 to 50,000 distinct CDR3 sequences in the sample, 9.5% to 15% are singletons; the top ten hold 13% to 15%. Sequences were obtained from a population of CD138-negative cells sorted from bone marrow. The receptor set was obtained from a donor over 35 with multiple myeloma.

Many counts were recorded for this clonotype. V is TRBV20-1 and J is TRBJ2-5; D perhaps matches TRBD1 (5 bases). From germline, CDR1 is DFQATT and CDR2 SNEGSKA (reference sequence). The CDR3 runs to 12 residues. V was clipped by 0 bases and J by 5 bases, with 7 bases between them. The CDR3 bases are TGCAGTGCTAGAGACAGGGCCGAGACCCAGTACTTC. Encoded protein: CSARDRAETQYF.

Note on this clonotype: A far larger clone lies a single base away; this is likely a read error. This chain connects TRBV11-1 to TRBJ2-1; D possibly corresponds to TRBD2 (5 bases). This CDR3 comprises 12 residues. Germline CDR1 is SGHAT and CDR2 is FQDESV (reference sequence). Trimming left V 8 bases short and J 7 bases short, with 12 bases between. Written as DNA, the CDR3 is TGTGCCAGCGGCACCGGACTGAATGAGCAGTTCTTC. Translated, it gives CASGTGLNEQFF.

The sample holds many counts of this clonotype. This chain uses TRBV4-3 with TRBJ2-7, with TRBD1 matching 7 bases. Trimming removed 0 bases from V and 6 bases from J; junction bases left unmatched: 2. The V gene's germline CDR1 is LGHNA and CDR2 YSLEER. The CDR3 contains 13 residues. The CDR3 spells CASSQETGFEQYF. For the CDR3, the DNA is TGCGCCAGCAGCCAAGAGACAGGGTTCGAGCAGTACTTC.

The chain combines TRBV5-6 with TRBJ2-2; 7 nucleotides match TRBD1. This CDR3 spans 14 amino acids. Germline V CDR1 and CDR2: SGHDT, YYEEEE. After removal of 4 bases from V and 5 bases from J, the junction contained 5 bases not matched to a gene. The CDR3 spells CASSRDSKTGELFF. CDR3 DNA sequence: TGTGCCAGCAGCAGGGACAGTAAGACCGGGGAGCTGTTTTTT.

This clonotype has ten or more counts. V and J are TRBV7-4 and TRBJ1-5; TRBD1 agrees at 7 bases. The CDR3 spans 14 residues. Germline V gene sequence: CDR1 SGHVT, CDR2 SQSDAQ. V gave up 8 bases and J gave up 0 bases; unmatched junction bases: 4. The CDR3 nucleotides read TGTGCCAGCGGGACAGTTGATAGCAATCAGCCCCAGCATTTT. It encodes CASGTVDSNQPQHF. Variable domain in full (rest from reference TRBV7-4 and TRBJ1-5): GAGVSQSPRYKVAKRGRDVALRCDSISGHVTLYWYRQTLGQGSEVLTYSQSDAQRDKSGRPSGRFSAERPERSVSTLKIQRTEQGDSAVYLCASGTVDSNQPQHFGDGTRLSIL.

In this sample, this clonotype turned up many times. The CDR3 bases are TGTGCCAGCAGCTTAGAAGGGGTGGTCACTGAAGCTTTCTTT. This codes for CASSLEGVVTEAFF. This sequence joins TRBV11-1 and TRBJ1-1; TRBD1 is a possible D gene (5 bases). V was cut by 1 base and J by 4 bases, with 10 bases left in between. The CDR3 contains 14 residues. Germline V gene sequence: CDR1 SGHAT, CDR2 FQDESV (reference sequence). The variable domain in full, with the rest retrieved from reference TRBV11-1 and TRBJ1-1, is EAEVAQSPRYKITEKSQAVAFWCDPISGHATLYWYRQILGQGPELLVQFQDESVVDDSQLPKDRFSAERLKGVDSTLKIQPAELGDSAMYLCASSLEGVVTEAFFGQGTRLTVV.

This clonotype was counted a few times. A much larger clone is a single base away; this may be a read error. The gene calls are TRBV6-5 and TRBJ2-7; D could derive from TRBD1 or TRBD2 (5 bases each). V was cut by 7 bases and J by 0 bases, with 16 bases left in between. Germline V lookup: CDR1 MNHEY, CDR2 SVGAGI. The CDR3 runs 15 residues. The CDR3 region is CASIRLGPSSYEQYF. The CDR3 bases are TGTGCCAGCATCCGCCTGGGACCTAGCTCCTACGAGCAGTACTTC.

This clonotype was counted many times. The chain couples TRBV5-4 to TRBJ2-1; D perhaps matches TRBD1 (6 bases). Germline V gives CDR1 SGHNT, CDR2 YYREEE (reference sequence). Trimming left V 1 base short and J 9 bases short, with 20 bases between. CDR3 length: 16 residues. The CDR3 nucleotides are TGTGCCAGCAGCTTGAGATCAAGGGACAAGTCCCTTGAGCAGTTCTTC. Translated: CASSLRSRDKSLEQFF. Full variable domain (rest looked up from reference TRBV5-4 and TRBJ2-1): ETGVTQSPTHLIKTRGQQVTLRCSSQSGHNTVSWYQQALGQGPQFIFQYYREEENGRGNFPPRFSGLQFPNYSSELNVNALELDDSALYLCASSLRSRDKSLEQFFGPGTRLTVL.

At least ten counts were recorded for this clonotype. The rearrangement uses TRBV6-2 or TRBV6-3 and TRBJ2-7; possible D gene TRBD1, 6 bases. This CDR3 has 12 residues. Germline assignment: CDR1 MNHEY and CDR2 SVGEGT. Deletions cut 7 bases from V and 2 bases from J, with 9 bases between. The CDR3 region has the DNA TGTGCCAGCAAGGACAGAACCTACGAGCAGTACTTC. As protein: CASKDRTYEQYF.

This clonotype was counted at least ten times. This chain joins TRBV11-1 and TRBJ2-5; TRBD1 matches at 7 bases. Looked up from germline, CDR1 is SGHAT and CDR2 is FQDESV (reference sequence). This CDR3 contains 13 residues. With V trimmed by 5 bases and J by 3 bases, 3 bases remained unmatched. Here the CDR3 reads CASSRGTEETQYF. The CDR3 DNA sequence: TGTGCCAGCAGCAGGGGGACAGAAGAGACCCAGTACTTC.